Presented here are 24 T cell receptor beta chains from one specimen sequenced in a study of shared T cell receptors in the human thymus. Sequenced by immunoSEQ multiplex PCR; TCRdb stores in-frame clones only, minus some. The sample comprises more than 550,000 clones, 75% to 90% of which are singletons, and approximately 0.01% rests with the top ten. The same data also went into a second study, on human thymus T cells.

The sample consisted of thymocytes. Every receptor here comes from a girl less than two years old with a congenital heart defect.

This clone showed up just once. The chain combines TRBV4-3 with TRBJ1-1; D is unresolved. Between the trimmed V and J ends, which lost 4 bases and 0 bases, there was a span of 24 bases. Per the germline V gene, CDR1 is LGHNA and CDR2 is YSLEER. The CDR3 length is 19 residues. This chain's CDR3 is CASSPKRAGMGAMNTEAFF. CDR3 sequence (DNA): TGCGCCAGCAGCCCAAAGAGGGCGGGGATGGGTGCCATGAACACTGAAGCTTTCTTT.

V usage is TRBV7-2 and J usage is TRBJ1-2; TRBD1 matches 9 bases. The CDR3 has 18 amino acids. With 2 bases clipped from V and 6 bases from J, the junction kept 16 bases outside the gene matches. CDR1 is SGHTA, CDR2 FQGNSA, per germline. DNA of the CDR3: TGTGCCAGCAGCTTAATGCGAGGGGGGGGACAGGGCTTTAATGGCTACACCTTC. This sequence encodes CASSLMRGGGQGFNGYTF.

This clone appeared a single time. The chain uses TRBV27 and TRBJ2-2; weak D call: TRBD1 (8 bases). The V end lost 4 bases, the J end lost 7 bases, and 13 bases lay between the germline ends. CDR1 is MNHEY and CDR2 is SMNVEV in the germline V gene (reference sequence). CDR3 length equals 14 residues. The CDR3 sequence: CASSYRGGNGELFF. CDR3 coding DNA: TGTGCCAGCAGTTACAGGGGGGGTAACGGGGAGCTGTTTTTT.

This clone occurred a few times. V usage is TRBV30 and J usage is TRBJ2-7; D not certain. This CDR3 is 16 amino acids long. The germline V gene encodes CDR1 GTSNPN and CDR2 SVGIG (reference sequence). V was pared by 0 bases and J by 3 bases, with 18 bases between. As DNA, the CDR3 is TGTGCCTGGAGTGTACTTGGAGCCCCCAAGATCTACGAGCAGTACTTC. This encodes CAWSVLGAPKIYEQYF.

CDR3 amino acids: CASSQGSQGDRPNNEQFF. The CDR3 DNA follows: TGCGCCAGCAGCCAAGGGTCTCAGGGTGACAGGCCTAACAATGAGCAGTTCTTC. The V call is TRBV4-3, the J call TRBJ2-1; D may be TRBD1 (6 bases). This CDR3 spans 18 amino acids. CDR1 LGHNA and CDR2 YSLEER come from the germline V gene. The V end was cut by 1 base, the J end by 5 bases, with 21 bases between.

J is TRBJ1-6 and V is TRBV19; TRBD1 is a possible D gene (5 bases). This CDR3 is built from 12 residues. CDR1 and CDR2 from the germline V gene are LNHDA and SQIVND (reference sequence). Trimming pared 5 bases from V and 10 bases from J, leaving 9 bases between. The CDR3 region has the DNA TGTGCCAGTAGTGGTCAGGGCTCACCCCTCCACTTT. As protein: CASSGQGSPLHF.

The genes are TRBV10-3 and TRBJ1-2; 8 positions agree with TRBD1. With V trimmed by 3 bases and J by 7 bases, 7 bases remained unmatched. The CDR3 totals 14 residues. Germline CDR1 ENHRY, CDR2 SYGVKD. CDR3 protein: CAISERGQESGYTF. CDR3 DNA: TGTGCCATCAGTGAAAGGGGACAGGAGAGTGGCTACACCTTC.

The DNA for the CDR3 is TGTGCCAGCAGCCGAGATCGAACAGGCCTGAATTCACCCCTCCACTTT. This sequence encodes CASSRDRTGLNSPLHF. V usage is TRBV14 and J usage is TRBJ1-6, with D maybe TRBD1 (5 bases). Per germline, CDR1 SGHDN and CDR2 FVKESK. This CDR3 is built from 16 residues. With 4 bases removed from V and 7 bases from J, the gap between germline ends came to 17 bases. The full variable domain, completed using reference TRBV14 and TRBJ1-6, is EAGVTQFPSHSVIEKGQTVTLRCDPISGHDNLYWYRRVMGKEIKFLLHFVKESKQDESGMPNNRFLAERTGGTYSTLKVQPAELEDSGVYFCASSRDRTGLNSPLHFGNGTRLTVT.

The V call is TRBV19, the J call TRBJ1-3; a possible D gene is TRBD1 (6 bases). Germline CDR1 is LNHDA and CDR2 is SQIVND (reference sequence). V lost 0 bases to trimming and J lost 5 bases, with 14 bases between them. The CDR3 spans 16 residues. The CDR3 loop reads CASSIDRGDTRNTIYF. The CDR3 nucleotides read TGTGCCAGTAGTATAGATCGGGGGGACACTCGAAACACCATATATTTT.

The CDR3 loop is CASSAKVGTDSYEQYF. Written as DNA, the CDR3 is TGTGCCAGCAGTGCCAAGGTTGGGACAGACTCCTACGAGCAGTACTTC. The genes are TRBV28 and TRBJ2-5, with TRBD1 matching 7 bases. The assigned J gene may be wrong: the sequence end matches TRBJ2-7 better. CDR1 is MDHEN and CDR2 is SYDVKM in the germline V gene. This CDR3 has 16 amino acids.

This chain connects TRBV5-1 to TRBJ1-1, with D possibly matching TRBD1 (5 bases). The germline V and J ends were trimmed by 1 base and 2 bases, with 12 bases remaining between them. This CDR3 has 15 residues. Germline assignment: CDR1 SGHRS and CDR2 YFSETQ. The CDR3 loop is CASSLMDKLNTEAFF. The CDR3 coding sequence is TGCGCCAGCAGCTTGATGGACAAATTAAACACTGAAGCTTTCTTT.

The rearrangement links TRBV28 to TRBJ2-7; 8 nucleotides line up with TRBD1. The trim removed 2 bases at V and 5 bases at J, leaving 2 bases unmatched. The CDR3 contains 13 residues. In germline, CDR1 is MDHEN, CDR2 SYDVKM. CDR3 protein: CASSLQGADEQYF. The DNA of the CDR3 is TGTGCCAGCAGTTTACAGGGGGCTGACGAGCAGTACTTC.

V usage is TRBV4-1 and J usage is TRBJ2-1; 12 bases fit TRBD1. Germline assignment: CDR1 MGHRA and CDR2 YSYEKL. Unmatched junction bases numbered 13, after V lost 4 bases and J lost 9 bases. CDR3 length equals 17 residues. CDR3 sequence reads: CASSLHSKGQGAGEQFF. CDR3 nucleotide sequence: TGCGCCAGCAGCCTTCACTCTAAGGGACAGGGGGCTGGTGAGCAGTTCTTC.

The chain recombines TRBV14 with TRBJ1-4; tentatively, D is TRBD1 (5 bases). The CDR3 spans 16 residues. The germline V gene has CDR1 SGHDN and CDR2 FVKESK. V lost 4 bases to trimming and J lost 5 bases, with 17 bases between them. The CDR3 DNA follows: TGTGCCAGCAGCCCGAGATCAGACAGCCCCAATGAAAAACTGTTTTTT. Residues: CASSPRSDSPNEKLFF.

The chain carries TRBV5-4 and TRBJ1-2, with unresolved D. The V gene lost 1 base and the J gene lost 5 bases, with 15 bases spanning the gap. CDR3 size: 15 residues. Germline assignment: CDR1 SGHNT and CDR2 YYREEE (reference sequence). CDR3 DNA sequence: TGTGCCAGCAGCTTGATGAGTCCTTTAAAGTATGGCTACACCTTC. It codes for CASSLMSPLKYGYTF.

The chain joins TRBV10-3 to TRBJ2-5; 8 positions match TRBD2. This CDR3 has 19 residues. Germline trimming cut 6 bases from V and 4 bases from J; bases unmatched to any gene: 22. Looked up from germline, CDR1 is ENHRY and CDR2 is SYGVKD. The CDR3 here is CAISATEGRGAGSSETQYF. CDR3 coding DNA: TGTGCCATCAGCGCGACGGAAGGGCGGGGGGCCGGTTCTTCAGAGACCCAGTACTTC.

V is TRBV6-5 and J is TRBJ2-6; D remains unclear. CDR1 is MNHEY, CDR2 SVGAGI, per germline. Trimming removed 4 bases at V and 2 bases at J, with 9 bases between. The CDR3 is 15 residues long. The DNA of the CDR3 is TGTGCCAGCAGTTCCTCAGCTACTGGGGCCAACGTCCTGACTTTC. Amino acids: CASSSSATGANVLTF.

The rearrangement links TRBV7-8 to TRBJ1-1, with D perhaps TRBD1 (6 bases). Germline CDR1 is SGHVS and CDR2 is FQNEAQ. Trimming cost V 2 bases and J 4 bases, with 8 bases left between them. The CDR3 consists of 13 residues. In DNA form, the CDR3 reads TGTGCCAGCAGCTTAATAGGGGGCACTGAAGCTTTCTTT. Protein product: CASSLIGGTEAFF.

This clone was seen more than once but under ten times. The V and J genes are TRBV6-5 and TRBJ1-1; D possibly corresponds to TRBD1 (5 bases). V was clipped by 2 bases and J by 0 bases, with 13 bases between them. CDR3 size: 16 residues. Per germline, CDR1 MNHEY and CDR2 SVGAGI. The CDR3 region is CASSYLTHRMNTEAFF. CDR3 DNA sequence: TGTGCCAGCAGTTACCTGACACACAGGATGAACACTGAAGCTTTCTTT.

The chain combines TRBV10-2 with TRBJ2-2, with TRBD2 matching over 13 bases. This CDR3 region has 18 residues. The germline gives CDR1 WSHSY, CDR2 SAAADI. Trimming at V came to 3 bases and at J to 3 bases, leaving 7 bases not matched to a gene. The CDR3 protein is CASSDGTSGVGDTGELFF. Written as DNA, the CDR3 is TGCGCCAGCAGTGACGGGACTAGCGGGGTGGGGGACACCGGGGAGCTGTTTTTT.

V usage is TRBV11-2 and J usage is TRBJ2-7; 9 bases match TRBD2. The ends lost 5 bases at V and 5 bases at J; junction bases unmatched: 13. The CDR3 is made up of 16 amino acids. CDR1 is SGHAT and CDR2 is FQNNGV in the germline V gene. CDR3 residues: CASSEMRGGIVDEQYF. CDR3 nucleotide sequence: TGTGCCAGCAGCGAAATGCGGGGGGGGATAGTCGACGAGCAGTACTTC.

The chain is built from TRBV30 and TRBJ2-4, with TRBD2 identical over 9 bases. CDR1 is GTSNPN and CDR2 is SVGIG in the germline V gene (reference sequence). The CDR3 totals 18 residues. The V gene end was trimmed by 0 bases and the J gene end by 0 bases; junction bases not matched to a gene: 9. The CDR3 DNA reads TGTGCCTGGAGTGTCGGTAGCGGGGGCCCCTTAGCCAAAAACATTCAGTACTTC. Amino acid sequence: CAWSVGSGGPLAKNIQYF.

As for this clone: The same CDR3 also results from other DNA sequences found in this sample. This chain joins TRBV6-1 and TRBJ2-7; TRBD2 might be the D (5 bases). CDR1 is MNHNS and CDR2 is SASEGT in the germline V gene. Trimming took off 6 bases at V and 5 bases at J, with 11 bases between the two ends. The CDR3 runs to 12 residues. The chain's CDR3 is CASSAAGDEQYF. The CDR3 nucleotides are TGTGCCAGCAGCGCCGCCGGGGACGAGCAGTACTTC.

This chain connects TRBV25-1 to TRBJ1-6, with D perhaps TRBD1 (6 bases). The V gene's germline CDR1 is MGHDK and CDR2 SYGVNS. The V end lost 6 bases, the J end lost 0 bases, and 15 bases lay between the germline ends. This CDR3 contains 17 residues. In nucleotides, the CDR3 is TGTGCCAGCAGATCAACAGGGACCAGCTCCTATAATTCACCCCTCCACTTT. Residues: CASRSTGTSSYNSPLHF.